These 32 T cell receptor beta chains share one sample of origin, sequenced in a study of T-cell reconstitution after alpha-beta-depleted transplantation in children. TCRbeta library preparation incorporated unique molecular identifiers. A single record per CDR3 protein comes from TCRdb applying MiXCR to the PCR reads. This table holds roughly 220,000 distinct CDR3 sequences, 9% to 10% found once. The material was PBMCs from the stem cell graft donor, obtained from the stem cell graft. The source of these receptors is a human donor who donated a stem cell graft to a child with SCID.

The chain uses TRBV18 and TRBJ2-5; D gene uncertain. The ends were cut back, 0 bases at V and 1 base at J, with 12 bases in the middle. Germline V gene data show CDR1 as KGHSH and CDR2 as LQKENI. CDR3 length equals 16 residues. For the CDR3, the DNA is TGTGCCAGCTCACCACCGTCCCGGTTAAGCCAAGAGACCCAGTACTTC. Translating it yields CASSPPSRLSQETQYF.

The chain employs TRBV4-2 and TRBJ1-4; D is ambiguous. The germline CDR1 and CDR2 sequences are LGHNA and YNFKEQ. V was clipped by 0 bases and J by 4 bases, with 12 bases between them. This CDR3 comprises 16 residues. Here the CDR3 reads CASSQDRPRVNEKLFF. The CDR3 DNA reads TGTGCCAGCAGCCAAGACAGGCCTCGGGTTAATGAAAAACTGTTTTTT.

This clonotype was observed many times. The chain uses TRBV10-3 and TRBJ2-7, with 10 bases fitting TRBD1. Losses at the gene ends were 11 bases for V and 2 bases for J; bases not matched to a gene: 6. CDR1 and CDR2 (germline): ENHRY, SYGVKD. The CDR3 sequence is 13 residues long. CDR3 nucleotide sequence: TGTGCCGCCTCCGGGACAGGGGCCTACGAGCAGTACTTC. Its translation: CAASGTGAYEQYF.

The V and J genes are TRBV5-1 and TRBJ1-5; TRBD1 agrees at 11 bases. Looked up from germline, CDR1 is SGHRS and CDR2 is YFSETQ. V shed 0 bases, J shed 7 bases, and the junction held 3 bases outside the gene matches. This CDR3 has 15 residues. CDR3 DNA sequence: TGCGCCAGCAGCTTGGGGGACAGGGGGGGACAGCCCCAGCATTTT. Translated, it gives CASSLGDRGGQPQHF.

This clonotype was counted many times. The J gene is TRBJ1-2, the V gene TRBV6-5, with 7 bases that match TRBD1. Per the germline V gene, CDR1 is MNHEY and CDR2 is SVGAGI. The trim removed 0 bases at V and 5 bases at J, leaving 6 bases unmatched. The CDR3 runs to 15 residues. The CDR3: CASSYSSQGEYGYTF. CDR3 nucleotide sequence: TGTGCCAGCAGTTACTCTAGCCAGGGGGAGTATGGCTACACCTTC.

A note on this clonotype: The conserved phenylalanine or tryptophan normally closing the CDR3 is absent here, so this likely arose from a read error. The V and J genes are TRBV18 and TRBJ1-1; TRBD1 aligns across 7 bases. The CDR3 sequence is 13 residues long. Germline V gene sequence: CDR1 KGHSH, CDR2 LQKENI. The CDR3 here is CAISGGHGPEAFY. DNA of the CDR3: TGTGCCATCTCAGGGGGGCACGGCCCTGAAGCTTTCTAT.

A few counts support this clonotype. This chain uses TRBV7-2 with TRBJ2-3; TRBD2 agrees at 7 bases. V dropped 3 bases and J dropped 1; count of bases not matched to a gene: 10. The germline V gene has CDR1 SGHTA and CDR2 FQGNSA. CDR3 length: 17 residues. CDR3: CASSLLGRGTGTDTQYF. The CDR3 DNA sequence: TGTGCCAGCAGCTTGTTGGGGCGGGGGACCGGCACAGATACGCAGTATTTT.

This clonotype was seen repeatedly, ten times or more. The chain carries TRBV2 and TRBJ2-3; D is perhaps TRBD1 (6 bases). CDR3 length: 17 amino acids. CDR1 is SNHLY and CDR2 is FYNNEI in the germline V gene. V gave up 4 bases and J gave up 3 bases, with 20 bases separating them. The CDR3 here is CASSVPKRGIRTDTQYF. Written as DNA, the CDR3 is TGTGCCAGCAGTGTGCCCAAGAGGGGGATCCGGACAGATACGCAGTATTTT.

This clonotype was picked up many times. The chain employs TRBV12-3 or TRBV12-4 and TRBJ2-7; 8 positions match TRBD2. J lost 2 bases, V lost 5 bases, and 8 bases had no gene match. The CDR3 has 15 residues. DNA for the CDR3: TGTGCCAGCAGTGATTCACGGGGGGGTACCTACGAGCAGTACTTC. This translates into CASSDSRGGTYEQYF.

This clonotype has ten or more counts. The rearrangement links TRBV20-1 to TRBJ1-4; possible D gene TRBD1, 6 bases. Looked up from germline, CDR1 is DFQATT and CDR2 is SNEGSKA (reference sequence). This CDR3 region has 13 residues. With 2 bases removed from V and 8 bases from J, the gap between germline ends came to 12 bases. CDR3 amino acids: CSARQGIWEKLFF. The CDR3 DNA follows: TGCAGTGCTAGACAGGGGATTTGGGAAAAACTGTTTTTT.

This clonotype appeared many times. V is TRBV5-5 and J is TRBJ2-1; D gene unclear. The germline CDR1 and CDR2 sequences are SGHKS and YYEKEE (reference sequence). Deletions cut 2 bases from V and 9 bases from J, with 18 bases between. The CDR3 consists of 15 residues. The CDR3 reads CASSLSTKTGGEQFF. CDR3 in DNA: TGTGCCAGCAGCTTAAGCACGAAAACTGGCGGTGAGCAGTTCTTC.

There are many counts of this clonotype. CDR3 sequence (DNA): TGTGCCAGCAGCTTGGACAGGGACAACGAGCAGTACTTC. This encodes CASSLDRDNEQYF. The rearrangement uses TRBV5-6 and TRBJ2-7; possible D gene TRBD1, 6 bases. The CDR3 sequence is 13 residues long. With 0 bases removed from V and 5 bases from J, the gap between germline ends came to 9 bases. CDR1 SGHDT and CDR2 YYEEEE come from the germline V gene.

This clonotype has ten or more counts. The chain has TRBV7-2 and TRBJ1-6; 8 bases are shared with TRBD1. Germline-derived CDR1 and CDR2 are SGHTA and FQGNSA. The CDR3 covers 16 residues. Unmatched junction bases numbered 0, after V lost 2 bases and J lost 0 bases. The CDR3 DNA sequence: TGTGCCAGCAGCTTAACAGGGGGCTCCTATAATTCACCCCTCCACTTT. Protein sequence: CASSLTGGSYNSPLHF.

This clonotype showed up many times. The CDR3 spells CASSLVGQPNEKLFF. As DNA, the CDR3 is TGCGCCAGCAGCTTGGTTGGACAGCCTAATGAAAAACTGTTTTTT. The chain employs TRBV5-1 and TRBJ1-4, with D possibly TRBD1 on 6 matching bases. This CDR3 has 15 residues. V was cut by 0 bases and J by 3 bases, with 9 bases left in between. Germline assignment: CDR1 SGHRS and CDR2 YFSETQ.

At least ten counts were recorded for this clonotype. DNA of the CDR3: TGCAGTGCTAGAGATCTGGTTCCCTCCTATAATTCACCCCTCCACTTT. Translation gives CSARDLVPSYNSPLHF. The V gene is TRBV20-1, the J gene TRBJ1-6; D gene uncertain. Per germline, CDR1 DFQATT and CDR2 SNEGSKA (reference sequence). The CDR3 extends over 16 amino acids. Trimming took 0 bases from V and 0 from J, leaving 9 bases between them.

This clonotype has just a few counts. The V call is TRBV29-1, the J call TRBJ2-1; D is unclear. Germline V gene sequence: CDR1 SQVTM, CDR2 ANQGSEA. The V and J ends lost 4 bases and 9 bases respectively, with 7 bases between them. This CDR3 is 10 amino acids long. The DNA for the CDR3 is TGCAGCGTTGCCCTAGGTGAGCAGTTCTTC. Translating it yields CSVALGEQFF.

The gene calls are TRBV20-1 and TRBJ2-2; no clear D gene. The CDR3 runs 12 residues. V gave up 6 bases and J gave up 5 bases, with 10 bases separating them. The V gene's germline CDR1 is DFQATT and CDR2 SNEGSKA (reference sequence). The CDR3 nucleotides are TGCAGTGCCTGTAGGGTGACCGGGGAGCTGTTTTTT. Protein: CSACRVTGELFF.

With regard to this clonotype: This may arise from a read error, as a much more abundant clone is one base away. For the CDR3, the DNA is TGTACCAGCAGTTTCGCAGACTCCTACGAGCAGTACTTC. It yields the protein CTSSFADSYEQYF. The V gene is TRBV27, the J gene TRBJ2-7; D unresolved. Germline-derived CDR1 and CDR2 are MNHEY and SMNVEV (reference sequence). The CDR3 has 13 residues.

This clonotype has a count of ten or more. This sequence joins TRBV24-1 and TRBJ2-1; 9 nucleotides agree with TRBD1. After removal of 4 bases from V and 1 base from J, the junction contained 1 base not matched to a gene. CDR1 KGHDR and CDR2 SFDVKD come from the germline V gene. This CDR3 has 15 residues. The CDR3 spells CATSEGTGSYNEQFF. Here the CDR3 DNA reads TGTGCCACCAGTGAAGGGACAGGGTCCTACAATGAGCAGTTCTTC.

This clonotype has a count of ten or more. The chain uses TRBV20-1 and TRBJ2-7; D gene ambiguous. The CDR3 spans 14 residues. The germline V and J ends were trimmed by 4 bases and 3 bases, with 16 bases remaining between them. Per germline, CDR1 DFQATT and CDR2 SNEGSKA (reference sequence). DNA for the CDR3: TGCAGTGCTAACCGTCCAGCTGGCTACTACGAGCAGTACTTC. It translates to CSANRPAGYYEQYF.

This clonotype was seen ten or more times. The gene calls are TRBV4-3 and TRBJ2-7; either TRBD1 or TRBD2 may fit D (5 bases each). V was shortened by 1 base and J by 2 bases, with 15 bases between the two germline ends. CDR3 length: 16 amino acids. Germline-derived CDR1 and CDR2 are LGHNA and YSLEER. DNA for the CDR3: TGCGCCAGCAGCCAAGTCAGGGCAGGGACCCCCTACGAGCAGTACTTC. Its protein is CASSQVRAGTPYEQYF.

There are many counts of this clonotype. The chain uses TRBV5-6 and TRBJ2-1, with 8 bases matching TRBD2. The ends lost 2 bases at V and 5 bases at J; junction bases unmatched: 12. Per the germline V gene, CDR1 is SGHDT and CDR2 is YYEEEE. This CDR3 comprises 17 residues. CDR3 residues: CASSFHGPSGGHNEQFF. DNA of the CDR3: TGTGCCAGCAGCTTTCATGGCCCGAGCGGGGGACACAATGAGCAGTTCTTC.

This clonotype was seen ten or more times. This CDR3 reads CSASGRAYEQYF. CDR3 in DNA: TGCAGTGCTAGTGGACGGGCCTACGAGCAGTACTTC. The chain joins TRBV20-1 to TRBJ2-7; D is undetermined. V lost 3 bases to trimming and J lost 2 bases, with 8 bases between them. The CDR3 consists of 12 residues. Germline V CDR1 and CDR2: DFQATT, SNEGSKA (reference sequence).

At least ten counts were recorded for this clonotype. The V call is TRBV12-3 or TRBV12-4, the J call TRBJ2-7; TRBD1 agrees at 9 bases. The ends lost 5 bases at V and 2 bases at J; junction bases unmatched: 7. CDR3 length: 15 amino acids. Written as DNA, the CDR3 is TGTGCCAGCAGTGAAGGGACAGGGTCCCCCTACGAGCAGTACTTC. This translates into CASSEGTGSPYEQYF.

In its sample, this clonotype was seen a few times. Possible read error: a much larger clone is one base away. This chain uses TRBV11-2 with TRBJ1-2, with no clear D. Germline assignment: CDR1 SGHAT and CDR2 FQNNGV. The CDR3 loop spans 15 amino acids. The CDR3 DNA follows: TGTGCCAGCAGCCCAGACTTCGGCGTTAACTATGGCGACACCTTC. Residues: CASSPDFGVNYGDTF.

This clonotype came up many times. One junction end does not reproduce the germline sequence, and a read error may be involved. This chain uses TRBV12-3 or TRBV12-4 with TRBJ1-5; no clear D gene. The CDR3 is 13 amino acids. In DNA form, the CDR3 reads TGTGCCAGCAGCATATATTCTTCAGGTCGGGTGGATTTT. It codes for CASSIYSSGRVDF.

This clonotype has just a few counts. The CDR3 nucleotides are TGTGCCAGCAGTTTAGTGGGGGGGACATTTCGACCCAATCAGCCCCAGCATTTT. Protein sequence: CASSLVGGTFRPNQPQHF. This chain connects TRBV12-3 or TRBV12-4 to TRBJ1-5; tentatively, D is TRBD1 (6 bases). Trimming took 1 base from V and 3 from J, leaving 19 bases between them. The CDR3 is made up of 18 amino acids.

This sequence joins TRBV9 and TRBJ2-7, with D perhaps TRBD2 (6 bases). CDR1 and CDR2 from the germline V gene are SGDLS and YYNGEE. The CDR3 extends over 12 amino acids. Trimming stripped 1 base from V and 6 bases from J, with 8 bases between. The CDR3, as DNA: TGTGCCAGCAGCGTACGGGGAGGCGAGCAGTACTTC. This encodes CASSVRGGEQYF.

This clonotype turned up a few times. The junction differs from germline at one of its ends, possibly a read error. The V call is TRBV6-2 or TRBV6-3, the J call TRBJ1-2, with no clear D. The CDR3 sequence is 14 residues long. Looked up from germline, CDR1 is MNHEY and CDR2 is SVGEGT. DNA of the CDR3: TGTGCCAGCAGTTACGGCCCGGGTTTCTCTGGCGACACCTTC. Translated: CASSYGPGFSGDTF.

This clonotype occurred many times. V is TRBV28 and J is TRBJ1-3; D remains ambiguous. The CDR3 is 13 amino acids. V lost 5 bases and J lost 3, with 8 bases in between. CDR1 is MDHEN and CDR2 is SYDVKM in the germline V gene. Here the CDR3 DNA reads TGTGCCAGCAGTCCCTTCATTGGAAACACCATATATTTT. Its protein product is CASSPFIGNTIYF.

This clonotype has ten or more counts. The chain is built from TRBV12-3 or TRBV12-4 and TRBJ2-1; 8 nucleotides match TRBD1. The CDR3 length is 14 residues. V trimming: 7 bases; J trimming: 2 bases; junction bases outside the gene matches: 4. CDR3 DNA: TGTGCCAGCACCCCGGGACAGGCCTACAATGAGCAGTTCTTC. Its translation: CASTPGQAYNEQFF.

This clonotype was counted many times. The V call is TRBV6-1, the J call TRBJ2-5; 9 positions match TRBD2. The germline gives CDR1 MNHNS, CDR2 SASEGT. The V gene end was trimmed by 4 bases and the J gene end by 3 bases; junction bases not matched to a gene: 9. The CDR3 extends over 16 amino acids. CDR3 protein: CASSAGSASGEETQYF. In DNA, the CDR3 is TGTGCCAGCAGTGCTGGGTCGGCTAGCGGGGAAGAGACCCAGTACTTC.